This T cell receptor beta chain derives from a study of early T cells in non-severe SARS-CoV-2 infection. Study-wide findings and caveats: Matching results from VDJdb favored anti-spike CD8 responses, leaving private and CD4 specificities undetected.

TCRdb reprocessed the 5' RACE reads via MiXCR and lists one record per CDR3 protein. This table has about 22,000 distinct CDR3 sequences, 4.7% appearing once. CDR1 and CDR2 (germline): MNHNS, SASEGT. Losses at the gene ends were 10 bases for V and 0 bases for J; bases not matched to a gene: 6. The CDR3 loop spans 14 amino acids. Ten or more counts support this clonotype. Antigen unknown. Material for sequencing was whole blood. This chain joins TRBV6-1 and TRBJ2-4, with 7 bases aligning to TRBD1. The clonotype originates from an adult who was a healthcare worker with PCR-confirmed SARS-CoV-2 infection or an uninfected control (not recorded which). CDR3 loop: CATLTGAAKNIQYF. The CDR3, as DNA: TGTGCCACACTAACAGGGGCAGCCAAAAACATTCAGTACTTC.